These T cell receptor beta chains were read from a single sample in a study of T cells in Graves' hyperthyroidism and ophthalmopathy. From the multiplex PCR reads, TCRdb called clonotypes with MiXCR, one entry per CDR3 protein. The sample holds nearly 750,000 distinct CDR3 sequences, approximately 36% seen once. Specimen: blood. The source of these receptors is a woman aged 40 to 50 with Graves' hyperthyroidism. Both conserved end residues are part of each CDR3. Fields, in order: clone size, D gene, CDR3 length, J gene, V gene, CDR3 DNA, CDR3 protein. The D gene is left open where the match is weak. Part of the rows lack a size; the others show once, few, many or a class for expanded clones.

size: -
D: -
length: 14
J: TRBJ1-1
V: TRBV3-1
DNA: TGTGCCAGCAGCCAAGGAATTGAATGGACTGAAGCTTTCTTT
CDR3: CASSQGIEWTEAFF

size: -
D: -
length: 14
J: TRBJ2-2
V: TRBV19
DNA: TGTGCCAGTAACCGTCAGAGATACACCGGGGAGCTGTTTTTT
CDR3: CASNRQRYTGELFF

size: -
D: -
length: 13
J: TRBJ1-4
V: TRBV10-3
DNA: TGTGCCATCAGTGAGGTGAACACTGAAAAACTGTTTTTT
CDR3: CAISEVNTEKLFF

size: many
D: -
length: 15
J: TRBJ1-5
V: TRBV7-9
DNA: TGTGCCAGCAGCTCAACAGACGGAAGCAATCAGCCCCAGCATTTT
CDR3: CASSSTDGSNQPQHF

size: -
D: -
length: 16
J: TRBJ1-1
V: TRBV2
DNA: TGTGCCAGCTCACCTCAGGACAGTCCCTTGAACACTGAAGCTTTCTTT
CDR3: CASSPQDSPLNTEAFF

size: -
D: TRBD1
length: 19
J: TRBJ1-1
V: TRBV7-2
DNA: TGTGCCACCGCGCACGGGGGGGACAGGGCTTTTAAGAAGAACACTGAAGCTTTCTTT
CDR3: CATAHGGDRAFKKNTEAFF

size: -
D: -
length: 10
J: TRBJ2-2
V: TRBV10-3
DNA: TGTGCCATCACCGGCGGGGAGCTGTTTTTT
CDR3: CAITGGELFF

size: -
D: -
length: 15
J: TRBJ1-5
V: TRBV7-2
DNA: TGTGCCAGCAGCCAGAAACAGGGTAGCAATCAGCCCCAGCATTTT
CDR3: CASSQKQGSNQPQHF

size: -
D: -
length: 14
J: TRBJ2-7
V: TRBV5-1
DNA: TGCGCCAGCAGCTTTGGGACCTCAAACTCCGAGCAGTACTTC
CDR3: CASSFGTSNSEQYF

size: few
D: TRBD2
length: 13
J: TRBJ2-5
V: TRBV19
DNA: TGTGCCAGTAGTGGGGGGGTGCGGGAGACCCAGTACTTC
CDR3: CASSGGVRETQYF

size: many
D: -
length: 13
J: TRBJ1-5
V: TRBV7-2
DNA: TGTGCCAGTGGAAAACGGAGCAATCAGCCCCAGCATTTT
CDR3: CASGKRSNQPQHF

size: -
D: TRBD1
length: 15
J: TRBJ1-2
V: TRBV11-2
DNA: TGTGCCAGCAGCCTCCGGGGACAGGGGCAAAATGGCTACACCTTC
CDR3: CASSLRGQGQNGYTF

size: many
D: -
length: 12
J: TRBJ1-6
V: TRBV6-5
DNA: TGTGCCAGCAGAGAGGGGGGCATGGCCCTCCACTTT
CDR3: CASREGGMALHF

size: many
D: TRBD1
length: 15
J: TRBJ2-6
V: TRBV29-1
DNA: TGCAGCGTTGCGCAGGGGGCGCTTGGGGCCAACGTCCTGACTTTC
CDR3: CSVAQGALGANVLTF

size: few
D: -
length: 14
J: TRBJ1-1
V: TRBV7-8
DNA: TGTGCCAGCAGCTATGACCCGTACTACACTGAAGCTTTCTTT
CDR3: CASSYDPYYTEAFF

size: -
D: -
length: 15
J: TRBJ1-5
V: TRBV6-6
DNA: TGTGCCAGCAGTTACGGCCAGGGGCGGTATCAGCCCCAGCATTTT
CDR3: CASSYGQGRYQPQHF

size: few
D: -
length: 15
J: TRBJ1-3
V: TRBV5-1
DNA: TGCGCCAGCTCGGAGGGGTTCAACTCTGGAAACACCATATATTTT
CDR3: CASSEGFNSGNTIYF

size: many
D: -
length: 13
J: TRBJ1-2
V: TRBV20-1
DNA: TGCAGTGCTCCAGGGACGGGCGGCTATGGCTACACCTTC
CDR3: CSAPGTGGYGYTF

size: -
D: TRBD1
length: 19
J: TRBJ1-2
V: TRBV29-1
DNA: TGCAGCGTTGAAGCACCCCACACAGGGGCATTCACTTCTAACTATGGCTACACCTTC
CDR3: CSVEAPHTGAFTSNYGYTF

size: few
D: -
length: 16
J: TRBJ1-1
V: TRBV6-2/TRBV6-3
DNA: TGTGCCAGCAGTTACCAATGGAGGGGCGGGAACACTGAAGCTTTCTTT
CDR3: CASSYQWRGGNTEAFF

size: -
D: -
length: 13
J: TRBJ1-1
V: TRBV10-2
DNA: TGCGCCGCCGGGAGGGCTCGGAACACTGAAGCTTTCTTT
CDR3: CAAGRARNTEAFF

size: few
D: -
length: 19
J: TRBJ2-7
V: TRBV7-8
DNA: TGTGCCAGCAGCTCCGAATGGGGGGGGACTCGGAGGGGGGGCTACGAGCAGTACTTC
CDR3: CASSSEWGGTRRGGYEQYF

size: few
D: -
length: 14
J: TRBJ1-1
V: TRBV12-3/TRBV12-4
DNA: TGTGCCAGCAGTTTGGGTGGGGCAGCCACTGAAGCTTTCTTT
CDR3: CASSLGGAATEAFF

size: few
D: -
length: 16
J: TRBJ2-7
V: TRBV6-5
DNA: TGTGCCAGCAGTCCATCAGCAGGGGCAAGTACCTACGAGCAGTACTTC
CDR3: CASSPSAGASTYEQYF

size: few
D: -
length: 13
J: TRBJ2-7
V: TRBV7-9
DNA: TGTGCCAGCAGTTTTGCAACAGCCTACGAGCAGTACTTC
CDR3: CASSFATAYEQYF

size: -
D: -
length: 14
J: TRBJ1-4
V: TRBV10-3
DNA: TGTGCCACCCGGACAGTTGCAACTAATGAAAAACTGTTTTTT
CDR3: CATRTVATNEKLFF

size: -
D: -
length: 17
J: TRBJ2-6
V: TRBV5-4
DNA: TGTGCCAGCAGTCAACTAACAGGGCTGGCTGGGGCCAACGTCCTGACTTTC
CDR3: CASSQLTGLAGANVLTF

size: once
D: -
length: 12
J: TRBJ2-1
V: TRBV7-9
DNA: TGTGCCAGCAGCCGACGCGGGGGCGAGCAGTTCTTC
CDR3: CASSRRGGEQFF

size: -
D: TRBD2
length: 17
J: TRBJ2-5
V: TRBV6-4
DNA: TGTGCCAGCAGCCATCCGGGACTAGCGTACATACAAGAGACCCAGTACTTC
CDR3: CASSHPGLAYIQETQYF

size: -
D: TRBD2
length: 15
J: TRBJ2-7
V: TRBV10-1
DNA: TGCGCCAGCAGTAAAAATAGCGGGGGGGCCTACGAGCAGTACTTC
CDR3: CASSKNSGGAYEQYF

size: few
D: -
length: 11
J: TRBJ1-2
V: TRBV3-1
DNA: TGTGCCAGCACCGGCTGGGGAGGCTACACCTTC
CDR3: CASTGWGGYTF

size: few
D: TRBD2
length: 16
J: TRBJ2-3
V: TRBV9
DNA: TGTGCCAGCAGCGTAGCAGGGCGGGGGAGCACAGATACGCAGTATTTT
CDR3: CASSVAGRGSTDTQYF

size: many
D: -
length: 13
J: TRBJ2-5
V: TRBV7-2
DNA: TGTGCCAGCAGCCCATTTGGCAGCGAGACCCAGTACTTC
CDR3: CASSPFGSETQYF

size: few
D: -
length: 12
J: TRBJ2-7
V: TRBV7-2
DNA: TGTGCCAGCAGCTTCCTACAGTACGAGCAGTACTTC
CDR3: CASSFLQYEQYF

size: once
D: -
length: 19
J: TRBJ1-5
V: TRBV5-6
DNA: -
CDR3: CASSFYICSASRYNQPQHF

size: -
D: TRBD1
length: 14
J: TRBJ1-1
V: TRBV29-1
DNA: TGCAGCGTTGAAGAGGGGACAGGGGGCACTGAAGCTTTCTTT
CDR3: CSVEEGTGGTEAFF

size: few
D: -
length: 15
J: TRBJ1-2
V: TRBV7-2
DNA: TGCGCCAGCAGCCAAGATACGACGGTTAACTATGGCTACACCTTC
CDR3: CASSQDTTVNYGYTF

size: many
D: -
length: 14
J: TRBJ1-5
V: TRBV5-1
DNA: TGCGCCAGCAGCTTGGAGTACGGCAATCAGCCCCAGCATTTT
CDR3: CASSLEYGNQPQHF

size: -
D: -
length: 14
J: TRBJ2-2
V: TRBV6-1
DNA: TGTGCCAGCAGTGTCTACTACAGCACCGGGGAGCTGTTTTTT
CDR3: CASSVYYSTGELFF

size: -
D: TRBD1
length: 14
J: TRBJ1-2
V: TRBV13
DNA: TGTGCCAGCAGTGATCCGCCGCCGGGACAGCGTTTCTCCTTC
CDR3: CASSDPPPGQRFSF

size: many
D: TRBD1
length: 14
J: TRBJ1-2
V: TRBV7-9
DNA: TGTGCCAGCAACCAAGGGACTGGGGACAGAGGCTACACCTTC
CDR3: CASNQGTGDRGYTF

size: many
D: -
length: 15
J: TRBJ1-5
V: TRBV6-5
DNA: TGTGCCAGCAGTCGGCATGAACAGGGTCATCAGCCCCAGCATTTT
CDR3: CASSRHEQGHQPQHF

size: -
D: -
length: 17
J: TRBJ2-7
V: TRBV6-5
DNA: TGTGCCAGCAGTCCCCGCGGAGTGACAGGCAGCTCCTACGAGCAGTACTTC
CDR3: CASSPRGVTGSSYEQYF

size: -
D: -
length: 15
J: TRBJ2-2
V: TRBV10-1
DNA: TGCGCCAGCAGTGAGGGCAGTACCGCCACCGGGGAGCTGTTTTTT
CDR3: CASSEGSTATGELFF

size: -
D: TRBD1
length: 15
J: TRBJ1-2
V: TRBV7-6
DNA: TGTGCCAGCAGCCAGGAACCGGGACAGGGGCATGGCTACACCTTC
CDR3: CASSQEPGQGHGYTF

size: many
D: -
length: 12
J: TRBJ2-7
V: TRBV7-9
DNA: TGTGCCAGCAGCTACACATCGAGCGAGCAGTACTTC
CDR3: CASSYTSSEQYF

size: -
D: -
length: 15
J: TRBJ1-4
V: TRBV24-1
DNA: TGTGCCACCAGTGCCGGGGCGCAGGCTAATGAAAAACTGTTTTTT
CDR3: CATSAGAQANEKLFF

size: -
D: TRBD1
length: 14
J: TRBJ1-2
V: TRBV25-1
DNA: TGTGCCAGCTCTCCGGGACAGCCGAACTATGGCTACACCTTC
CDR3: CASSPGQPNYGYTF

size: -
D: TRBD1
length: 16
J: TRBJ2-5
V: TRBV7-6
DNA: TGTGCTAGAGCTCAAACCGGGACAGGGGGAGAGGAGACCCAGTACTTC
CDR3: CARAQTGTGGEETQYF

size: -
D: TRBD1
length: 15
J: TRBJ1-2
V: TRBV19
DNA: TGTGCCTGGAGTGTAACGGGACAGGGGATATATGGCTACACCTTC
CDR3: CAWSVTGQGIYGYTF

size: many
D: TRBD1
length: 17
J: TRBJ1-2
V: TRBV10-3
DNA: TGTGCCATCAGTGAGAGGACAGGGACAAGCACTAACTATGGCTACACCTTC
CDR3: CAISERTGTSTNYGYTF

size: -
D: -
length: 12
J: TRBJ1-1
V: TRBV20-1
DNA: TGCAGTGCCTGTCAGAGGAACACTGAAGCTTTCTTT
CDR3: CSACQRNTEAFF

size: -
D: -
length: 17
J: TRBJ2-2
V: TRBV20-1
DNA: TGCAGTGCTAGAGGGCTCGTCGGCAGGGCGAACACCGGGGAGCTGTTTTTT
CDR3: CSARGLVGRANTGELFF

size: once
D: -
length: 10
J: TRBJ1-1
V: TRBV20-1
DNA: TGCAGTGCTAGGGCCACAGGTGCTTTCTTT
CDR3: CSARATGAFF

size: -
D: -
length: 14
J: TRBJ1-1
V: TRBV6-1
DNA: TGTGCCAGCAGTGTAGGAGTAATGAACACTGAAGCTTTCTTT
CDR3: CASSVGVMNTEAFF